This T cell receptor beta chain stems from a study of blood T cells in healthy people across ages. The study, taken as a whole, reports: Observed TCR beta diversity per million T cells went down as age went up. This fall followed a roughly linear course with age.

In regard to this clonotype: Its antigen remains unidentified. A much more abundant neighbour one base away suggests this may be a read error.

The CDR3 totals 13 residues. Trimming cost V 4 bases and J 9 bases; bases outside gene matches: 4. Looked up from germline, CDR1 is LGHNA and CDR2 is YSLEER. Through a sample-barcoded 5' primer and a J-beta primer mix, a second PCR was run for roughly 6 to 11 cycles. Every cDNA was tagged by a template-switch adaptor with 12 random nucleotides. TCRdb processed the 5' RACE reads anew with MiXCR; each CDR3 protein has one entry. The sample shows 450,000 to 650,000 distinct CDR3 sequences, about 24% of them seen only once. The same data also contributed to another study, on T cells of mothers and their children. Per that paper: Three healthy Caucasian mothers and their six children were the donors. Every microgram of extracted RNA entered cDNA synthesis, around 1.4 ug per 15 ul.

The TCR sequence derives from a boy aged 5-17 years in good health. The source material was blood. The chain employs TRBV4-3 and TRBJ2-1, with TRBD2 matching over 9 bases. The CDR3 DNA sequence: TGCGCCAGCAGCCCCTGGACTAGCGTTGAGCAGTTCTTC. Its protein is CASSPWTSVEQFF.